The source of this T cell receptor (beta chain) is a study of cytomegalovirus exposure and HLA in healthy donors (dated by TCRdb to 2016 to 2017). About the investigation overall: An earlier analysis of 587 of the donors reported over 250 Gb of sequence data and around 100 million unique TCR beta sequences obtained from roughly 180 million T cells. An early release that covered 500 to 800 HLA-typed donors contained approximately 300 gigabases of sequencing data and 70 million to 100 million unique TCR sequences. Of the roughly 390 genotyped donors, over 70% fell in the genetic ancestry cluster associated with self-reported Caucasian donors. The study aimed to test whether cataloging public T cell receptors could reveal signatures of past pathogen exposure. The T cell repertoires of several hundred subjects were profiled by immunosequencing and related to cytomegalovirus serostatus. In addition to the first cohort of 500 to 850 subjects, a separate validation cohort of 100 to 150 different subjects was used. To predict cytomegalovirus infection status, the study brought together high-throughput TCR immunosequencing, statistical association of individual TCRs with disease status, and machine learning. In a later analysis, previously published TCR beta repertoires from several hundred donors were re-analyzed and high-resolution HLA genotyping was added so that TCR occurrence patterns could be studied. In the later analysis, no new phenotypic data were used to find candidate immune exposures; instead, reliance was placed on TCR beta sequences and their occurrence across donors. An earlier analysis of around 580 of the donors used high-throughput TCR beta sequencing to judge whether each TCR beta V gene segment behaved as functional or pseudogenic. Donor age, sex, ethnicity and CMV serostatus were collected together with the repertoire data. A later genetic analysis took genome-wide SNP genotypes for about three fifths of the roughly 670 donors and used that subset as a discovery cohort. Every repertoire in the discovery cohort had been generated on one and the same sequencing platform. Class I and class II HLA loci were covered by the typing at four-digit resolution. Typing coverage varied by locus: about 620-640 donors for A, B, C, DRB1 and DQB1; 500 to 550 for DQA1; approximately 610 for DPA1; roughly 450 for DPB1. About five DR-DQ haplotypes were treated as single units for association and clustering because of strong linkage in the cohort. Among roughly 400 genotyped donors of the cohort, an average of roughly 230,000 unique TCR beta nucleotide sequences was sequenced per donor, of which 15% to 20% were non-productive.

What the work shows at the level of the full study, not this receptor alone: Because the 87-base-pair reads could not distinguish some IMGT-functional V segments, including TRBV6-2 and TRBV6-3, those segments were excluded. According to a later analysis, parvovirus B19, influenza, CMV and Epstein-Barr virus appeared linked to several top co-occurrence clusters. An association between a missense DCLRE1C variant and V-gene and J-gene trimming of TCR beta chains was found in a later genetic analysis and replicated in an independent cohort. HLA typing was unavailable for some donors at each locus, so association tests used only the typed subset. Correlated functional status among segregating V segments might reflect linkage disequilibrium, but an unknown experimental factor could not be ruled out. While some public TCRs were present in many individuals, most TCR sequences turned up only very rarely across donors. Specific HLA alleles were associated with about 17,000 TCR beta sequences at a false discovery rate of 0.05 in a later analysis. A further reported finding was that TCR beta sequences accurately predicted the HLA-A and HLA-B alleles for most subjects in the first cohort. In the study, around 150 TCR beta chains were listed as associated with cytomegalovirus. According to a later analysis, TCR association rates differed among HLA loci, with DRB1 alleles showing the most associated TCRs and HLA-C alleles showing the fewest. A later analysis found that most CMV-associated TCR beta chains appeared HLA-restricted, with HLA associations seemingly driven largely by CMV exposure. According to the authors, the approach could potentially be generalized to other disease states and immunological phenotypes. Assigning TCR associations to individual alleles was difficult when HLA alleles, especially DR and DQ, strongly co-occurred. The only immune exposure information available for the cohort was CMV serostatus. A cluster of highly shared sequence variants was judged likely to represent a technical artifact of the sequencing pipeline. In vitro tests confirmed that a few of the cytomegalovirus-associated TCR beta chains recognize cytomegalovirus antigens. A later analysis found that HLA-associated TCR beta chains were more clonally expanded and had lower generation probabilities than equally common non-associated chains. The cohort was sequenced for TCR beta chains only, and without alpha or paired-chain data the features that could be detected were limited. Because counts were too low, seventeen rarely observed V segments, including chromosome 9 orphons, were left out of the earlier analysis of 587 of the donors. Roughly uniform sequencing depth across donors was assumed in presence/absence analyses, although this assumption may not hold. An earlier analysis of roughly 570 of the donors showed that most TCR beta V segments appeared in productive rearrangements either about 87% or about 30% of the time, which broadly matched IMGT annotations. Compared with the approximately 720-donor mean, donors in an Asian-associated ancestry cluster had fewer N-insertions in productive TCRs, according to a later genetic analysis. Cytomegalovirus status was reported to be diagnosed by the classifier with high specificity and sensitivity in both the original and validation cohorts.

The cohort was made up of hundreds of healthy bone marrow donors. At the time of sampling, all cohort members were nominally healthy, though unrecorded immune exposures were likely present. The donor tested CMV seropositive, placing the donor among the 289 seropositive members of the cohort. A peripheral blood sample was collected from each donor, and TCR beta sequencing was performed on peripheral blood mononuclear cells. Genomic DNA was extracted from the blood cell samples with the Qiagen DNeasy Blood Extraction Kit. Relative to germline, V is 4 bases shorter and J is 3 bases shorter, with 13 bases between their ends. Including the terminal cysteine and phenylalanine, the CDR3 comprises 15 residues. Only the CDR3 DNA stays, 45 bases, in frame from base 1. The germline V gene (reference sequence) yields SEHNR for CDR1 and FQNEAQ for CDR2. Note on this clone: Its antigen has not been determined.

The library was prepared using the immunoSEQ multiplex PCR assay. The multiplex PCR relied on a mix of 60 forward primers for TCR Vbeta segments and 13 reverse primers for TCR Jbeta segments. The CDR3 region of rearranged TCR beta genes was amplified from genomic DNA with a multiplex PCR assay. The Illumina HiSeq System was used to sequence the amplified TCR beta libraries as 87-base-pair reads. Per the authors' processing: Across the 670 or so repertoires, a later analysis counted around 80 million unique TCR beta chains, roughly 11 million of which were shared by at least two donors. Raw reads were error-corrected and collapsed into unique sequences by a nearest-neighbor algorithm in which closely related sequences were merged to remove PCR and sequencing errors. Alignment of CDR3 sequences to IMGT reference sequences was used to assign V, D and J gene segments. For a sequence to be retained, at least a six-nucleotide match to both a V gene segment and a J gene segment was required. A rearrangement was called productive if the CDR3 had no stop codons and remained in frame with V and J, and every other rearrangement was called non-productive. Following IMGT convention, CDR3 was defined as the stretch from the second conserved V-encoded cysteine up to the conserved J-encoded phenylalanine. The earlier analysis of some 540 of the donors excluded any sequence lacking an unambiguous match to a single V gene segment. An earlier analysis of several hundred of the donors classified V segments as functional when productive rearrangements were above 56.7% and as segregating when the standard deviation between donors was above 5%. A statistical classification framework was developed to diagnose cytomegalovirus status using the catalog of TCR beta chain sequences. A later analysis assigned V and J genes by comparing TCR nucleotide sequences with IMGT/GENE-DB human TR gene sequences. The TCRdist pipeline was used in a later analysis to assign CDR3 sequences and most-parsimonious VDJ recombination scenarios. A later analysis defined each TCR beta chain by its CDR3 amino acid sequence plus V-gene family, and excluded reads lacking a unique V-gene family. As a way to deal with suspected cross-contamination and a sequencing artifact, a later analysis dropped 592 nucleotide sequences that were highly shared and had low generation probability. In a later analysis, a clonal expansion index was calculated for each public chain from normalized within-repertoire ranks of inferred template counts. In a later analysis, generation probabilities were computed using a VDJ recombination model fitted to out-of-frame rearrangements, and the results were checked against IGoR. Hypergeometric tests were used in a later analysis to score TCR-TCR, TCR-HLA and TCR-CMV co-occurrence, with a repertoire-size bias correction applied to the TCR pairs. In a later analysis, false discovery rates were estimated by permuting HLA or CMV assignments 20 times. In a later analysis, co-occurring TCRs were grouped using DBSCAN, with TCRdist sequence similarity added in when clustering inside HLA-allele-positive subsets. Repertoires with fewer than 30,000 or more than 120,000 public chains were left out of co-occurrence clustering, as were five repertoires with anomalous nucleotide sharing. As stored in TCRdb, this immuneACCESS dataset retains in-frame rearrangements with V and J assigned. A fraction of the clones does not appear; measured against another copy, unresolved V genes explain less than half of the discrepancy, and the remainder lacks a known reason. D and trimming were read from the DNA, whereas the V and J calls and clone size are those reported in that table. The sample's clone listing holds 35,000 to 50,000 clones. The top ten clonotypes cover 3.2% of the sample.

In this chain, TRBV7-9 is recombined with TRBJ1-5; the D gene is possibly TRBD1, with 5 bases matching. The specimen was PBMCs. This receptor was taken from a woman aged 25 to 39 in good health and CMV-seropositive. The CDR3 protein is CASSWGGGVNQPQHF. The DNA sequence is given as TGTGCCAGCAGCTGGGGTGGGGGGGTCAATCAGCCCCAGCATTTT. The variable domain in full, with residues beyond the CDR3 obtained from the reference TRBV7-9 and TRBJ1-5 genes, is DTGVSQNPRHKITKRGQNVTFRCDPISEHNRLYWYRQTLGQGPEFLTYFQNEAQLEKSRLLSDRFSAERPKGSFSTLEIQRTEQGDSAMYLCASSWGGGVNQPQHFGDGTRLSIL.